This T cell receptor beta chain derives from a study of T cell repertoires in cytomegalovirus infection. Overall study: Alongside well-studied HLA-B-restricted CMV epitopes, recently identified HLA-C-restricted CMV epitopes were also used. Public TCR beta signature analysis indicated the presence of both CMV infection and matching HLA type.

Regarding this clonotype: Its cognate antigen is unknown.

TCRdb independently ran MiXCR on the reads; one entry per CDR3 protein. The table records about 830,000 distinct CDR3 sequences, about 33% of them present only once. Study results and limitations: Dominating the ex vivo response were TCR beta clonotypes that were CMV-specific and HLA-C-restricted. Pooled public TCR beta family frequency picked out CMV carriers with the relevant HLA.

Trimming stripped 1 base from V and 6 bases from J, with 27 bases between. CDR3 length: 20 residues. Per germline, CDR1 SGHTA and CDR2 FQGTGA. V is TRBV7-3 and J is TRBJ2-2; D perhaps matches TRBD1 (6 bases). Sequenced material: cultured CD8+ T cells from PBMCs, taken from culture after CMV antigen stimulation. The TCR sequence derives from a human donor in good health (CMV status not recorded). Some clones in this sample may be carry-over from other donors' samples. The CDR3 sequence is CASSLKSIVGTHSSSGELFF. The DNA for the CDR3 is TGTGCCAGCAGCTTAAAATCTATTGTCGGGACACACAGTAGCTCCGGGGAGCTGTTTTTT.